Listed here are 7 T cell receptor beta chains from one sample, sequenced in a study of T cells in Graves' hyperthyroidism and ophthalmopathy. Researchers took RNA transcripts and amplified the TCR beta CDR3 regions from them. A first-round RT-PCR of the TCR CDR3 used the HTBI primer set. TCRdb re-derived calls from the multiplex PCR reads in MiXCR, one entry per CDR3 protein. The table shows roughly 740,000 distinct CDR3 sequences, with around 15% occurring only once. The specimen sequenced was blood. Receptors were obtained from a man between 18 and 29 years old with Graves' hyperthyroidism.

This clonotype showed up many times. The V gene is TRBV30, the J gene TRBJ2-1, with 7 bases that match TRBD2. J lost 7 bases, V lost 4 bases, and 7 bases had no gene match. This CDR3 is 13 amino acids long. Germline CDR1 reads GTSNPN; CDR2 reads SVGIG (reference sequence). In DNA form, the CDR3 reads TGTGCCTGGATTGAGGGAGGGATGAATGAGCAGTTCTTC. Residues: CAWIEGGMNEQFF.

This clonotype was seen many times. V is TRBV29-1 and J is TRBJ2-3, with D hard to call. Trimming shortened V by 7 bases and J by 2 bases, and 10 bases separated the two germline ends. This CDR3 is built from 12 residues. Germline CDR1 and CDR2: SQVTM and ANQGSEA. The CDR3 sequence: CSAEEYTDTQYF. The CDR3 nucleotides read TGCAGCGCCGAGGAGTACACAGATACGCAGTATTTT.

The V gene is TRBV19, the J gene TRBJ2-7; no definite D call. V dropped 5 bases and J dropped 4 bases, with 18 bases sitting between them. The CDR3 loop spans 15 amino acids. CDR1 and CDR2 from the germline V gene are LNHDA and SQIVND (reference sequence). The CDR3 region is CASSPQLGNAYEQYF. CDR3 in DNA: TGTGCCAGTAGTCCACAATTGGGGAATGCGTACGAGCAGTACTTC.

The chain carries TRBV9 and TRBJ1-6, with D uncertain. From germline, CDR1 is SGDLS and CDR2 YYNGEE. V was trimmed by 0 bases and J by 0 bases, leaving 4 bases between them. CDR3 length equals 15 residues. The CDR3 DNA is TGTGCCAGCAGCGTAGATAGCTCCTATAATTCACCCCTCCACTTT. Translation: CASSVDSSYNSPLHF. Based on the CDR3 plus reference TRBV9 and TRBJ1-6, the full variable domain is DSGVTQTPKHLITATGQRVTLRCSPRSGDLSVYWYQQSLDQGLQFLIQYYNGEERAKGNILERFSAQQFPDLHSELNLSSLELGDSALYFCASSVDSSYNSPLHFGNGTRLTVT.

The chain employs TRBV6-2 or TRBV6-3 and TRBJ2-7; 7 bases are a match to TRBD1. V lost 6 bases to trimming and J lost 1 base; unmatched junction nucleotides: 9. The V gene's germline CDR1 is MNHEY and CDR2 SVGEGT. The CDR3 contains 15 residues. CDR3 amino acids: CASRLTGERSYEQYF. The CDR3 nucleotides read TGTGCCAGCAGACTTACAGGGGAGCGGTCCTACGAGCAGTACTTC.

The chain employs TRBV20-1 and TRBJ2-3, with 14 bases aligning to TRBD2. The CDR3 is 17 amino acids. Per the germline V gene, CDR1 is DFQATT and CDR2 is SNEGSKA (reference sequence). Trimming cost V 0 bases and J 7 bases; bases outside gene matches: 9. CDR3 amino acids: CSARDFWGTSGRNTQYF. The CDR3 DNA reads as TGCAGTGCTAGAGATTTTTGGGGGACTAGCGGGAGAAATACGCAGTATTTT.

A few counts support this clonotype. This chain joins TRBV5-1 and TRBJ2-6; 10 bases match TRBD1. V lost 3 bases to trimming and J lost 0 bases; unmatched junction nucleotides: 9. Per the germline V gene, CDR1 is SGHRS and CDR2 is YFSETQ. This CDR3 has 19 residues. As DNA, the CDR3 is TGCGCCAGCAGCTATTCGGACAGGGGGACCTCCTCTGGGGCCAACGTCCTGACTTTC. Protein: CASSYSDRGTSSGANVLTF.